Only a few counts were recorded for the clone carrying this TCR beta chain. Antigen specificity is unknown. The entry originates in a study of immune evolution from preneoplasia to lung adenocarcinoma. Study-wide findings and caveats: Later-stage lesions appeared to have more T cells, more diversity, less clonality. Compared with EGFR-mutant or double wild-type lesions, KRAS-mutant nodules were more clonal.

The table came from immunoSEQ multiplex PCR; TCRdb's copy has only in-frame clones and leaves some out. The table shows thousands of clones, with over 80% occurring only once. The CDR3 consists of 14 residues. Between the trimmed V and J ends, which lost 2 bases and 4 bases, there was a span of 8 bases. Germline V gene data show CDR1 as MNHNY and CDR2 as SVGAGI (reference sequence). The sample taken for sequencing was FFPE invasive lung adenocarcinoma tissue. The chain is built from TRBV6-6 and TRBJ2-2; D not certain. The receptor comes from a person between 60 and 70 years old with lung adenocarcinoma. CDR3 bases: TGTGCCAGCAGTTACCGGGCAACCACCGGGGAGCTGTTTTTT. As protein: CASSYRATTGELFF.